This TCR beta chain was documented in a study of early T cells in non-severe SARS-CoV-2 infection. Study observations and caveats: Matching results from VDJdb favored anti-spike CD8 responses, leaving private and CD4 specificities undetected.

This clonotype was observed many times. Its specificity is unknown. The J segment lost 3 bases and the V segment lost 0 bases, leaving 9 bases of the junction unmatched. The CDR3 consists of 17 residues. Germline-derived CDR1 and CDR2 are MGHRA and YSYEKL. One entry per CDR3 protein, called by TCRdb with MiXCR from the 5' RACE reads. The sample contains approximately 23,000 distinct CDR3 sequences, roughly 4.1% of which appear only once. Sequenced material: whole blood. The chain carries TRBV4-1 and TRBJ2-7; 9 bases are shared with TRBD1. This receptor was obtained from an adult who was a healthcare worker with PCR-confirmed SARS-CoV-2 infection or an uninfected control (not recorded which). In nucleotides, the CDR3 is TGCGCCAGCAGCCAAGATTGGGAGGGGACAGGGTTCTACGAGCAGTACTTC. Translation gives CASSQDWEGTGFYEQYF.